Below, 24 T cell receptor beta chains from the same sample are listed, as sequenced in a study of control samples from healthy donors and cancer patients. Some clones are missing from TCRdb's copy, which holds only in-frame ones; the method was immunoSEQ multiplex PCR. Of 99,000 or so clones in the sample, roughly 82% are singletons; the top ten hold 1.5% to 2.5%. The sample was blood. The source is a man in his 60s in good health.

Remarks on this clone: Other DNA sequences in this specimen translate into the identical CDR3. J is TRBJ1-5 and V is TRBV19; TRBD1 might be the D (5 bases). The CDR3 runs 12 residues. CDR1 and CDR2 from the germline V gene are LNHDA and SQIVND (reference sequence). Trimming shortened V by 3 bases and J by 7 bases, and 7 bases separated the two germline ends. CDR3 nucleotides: TGTGCCAGTAGTATCCGGGACCAGCCCCAGCATTTT. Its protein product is CASSIRDQPQHF.

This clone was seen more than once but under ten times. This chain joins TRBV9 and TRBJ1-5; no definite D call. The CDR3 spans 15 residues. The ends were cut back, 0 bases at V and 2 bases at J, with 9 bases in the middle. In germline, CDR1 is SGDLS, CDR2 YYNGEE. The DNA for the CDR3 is TGTGCCAGCAGCGTAGATATGTGGGGCAATCAGCCCCAGCATTTT. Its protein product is CASSVDMWGNQPQHF.

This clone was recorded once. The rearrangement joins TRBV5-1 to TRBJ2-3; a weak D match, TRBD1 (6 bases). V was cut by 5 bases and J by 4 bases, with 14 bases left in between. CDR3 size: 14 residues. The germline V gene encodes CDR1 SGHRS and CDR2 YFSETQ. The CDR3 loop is CASRDSGGSDTQYF. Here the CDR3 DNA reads TGCGCCAGCAGGGACAGTGGGGGCTCAGATACGCAGTATTTT.

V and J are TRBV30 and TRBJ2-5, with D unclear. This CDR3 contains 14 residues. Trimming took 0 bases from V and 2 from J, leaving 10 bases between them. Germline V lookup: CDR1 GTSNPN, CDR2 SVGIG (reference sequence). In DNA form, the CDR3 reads TGTGCCTGGAGTGTAACCCCGGTACAAGAGACCCAGTACTTC. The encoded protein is CAWSVTPVQETQYF.

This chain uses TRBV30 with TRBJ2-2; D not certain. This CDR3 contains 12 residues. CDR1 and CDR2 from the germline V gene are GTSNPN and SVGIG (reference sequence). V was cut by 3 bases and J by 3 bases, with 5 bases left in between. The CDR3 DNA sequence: TGTGCCTGGAGGATCTACACCGGGGAGCTGTTTTTT. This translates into CAWRIYTGELFF.

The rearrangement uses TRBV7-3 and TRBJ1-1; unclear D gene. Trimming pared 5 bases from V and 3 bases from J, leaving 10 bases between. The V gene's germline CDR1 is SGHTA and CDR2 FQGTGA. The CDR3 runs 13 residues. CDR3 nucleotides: TGTGCCAGCAGCGCCCAAATTGACACTGAAGCTTTCTTT. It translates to CASSAQIDTEAFF.

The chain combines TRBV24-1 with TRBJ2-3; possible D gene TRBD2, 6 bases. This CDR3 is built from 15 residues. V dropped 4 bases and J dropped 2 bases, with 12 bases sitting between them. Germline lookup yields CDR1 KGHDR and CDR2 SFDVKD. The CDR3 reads CATSDWGGTTDTQYF. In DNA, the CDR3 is TGTGCCACCAGTGACTGGGGCGGGACCACAGATACGCAGTATTTT.

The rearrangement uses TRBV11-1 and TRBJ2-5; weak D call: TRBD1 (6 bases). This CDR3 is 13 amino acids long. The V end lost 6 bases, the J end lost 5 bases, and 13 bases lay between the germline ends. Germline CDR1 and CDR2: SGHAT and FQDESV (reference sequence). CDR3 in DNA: TGTGCCAGCAGGAGGGGGAAGGGCGAGACCCAGTACTTC. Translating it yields CASRRGKGETQYF.

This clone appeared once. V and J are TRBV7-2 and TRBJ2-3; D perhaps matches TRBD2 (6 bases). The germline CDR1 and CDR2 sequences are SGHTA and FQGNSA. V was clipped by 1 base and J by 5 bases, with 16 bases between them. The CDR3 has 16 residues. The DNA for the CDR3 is TGTGCCAGCAGCTTAGTCTACGGGAGTACTGGAGATACGCAGTATTTT. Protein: CASSLVYGSTGDTQYF.

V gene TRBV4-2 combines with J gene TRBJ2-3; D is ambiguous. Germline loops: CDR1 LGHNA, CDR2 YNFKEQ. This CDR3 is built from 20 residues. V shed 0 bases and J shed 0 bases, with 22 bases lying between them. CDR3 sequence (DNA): TGTGCCAGCAGCCAAGAAAGATGGGTAATGGGCGGAAGGAGCACAGATACGCAGTATTTT. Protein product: CASSQERWVMGGRSTDTQYF.

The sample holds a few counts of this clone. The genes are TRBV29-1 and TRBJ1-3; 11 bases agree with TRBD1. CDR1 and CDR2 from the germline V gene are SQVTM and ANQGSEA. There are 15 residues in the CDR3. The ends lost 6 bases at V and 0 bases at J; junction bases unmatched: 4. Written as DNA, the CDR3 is TGCAGCGTGGGGACAGGGGGTAGCTCTGGAAACACCATATATTTT. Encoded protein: CSVGTGGSSGNTIYF.

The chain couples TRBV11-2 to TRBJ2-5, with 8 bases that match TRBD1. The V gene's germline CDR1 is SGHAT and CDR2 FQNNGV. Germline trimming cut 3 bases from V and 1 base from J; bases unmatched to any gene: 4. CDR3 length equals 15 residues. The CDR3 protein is CASSFDRGSQETQYF. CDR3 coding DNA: TGTGCCAGCAGCTTCGACAGGGGATCCCAAGAGACCCAGTACTTC. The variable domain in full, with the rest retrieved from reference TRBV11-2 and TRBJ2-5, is EAGVAQSPRYKIIEKRQSVAFWCNPISGHATLYWYQQILGQGPKLLIQFQNNGVVDDSQLPKDRFSAERLKGVDSTLKIQPAKLEDSAVYLCASSFDRGSQETQYFGPGTRLLVL.

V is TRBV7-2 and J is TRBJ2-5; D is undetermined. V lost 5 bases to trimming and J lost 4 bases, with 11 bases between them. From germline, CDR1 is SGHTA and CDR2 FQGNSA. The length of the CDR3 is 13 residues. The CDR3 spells CASSPPDGETQYF. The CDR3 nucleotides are TGTGCCAGCAGCCCCCCGGACGGAGAGACCCAGTACTTC.

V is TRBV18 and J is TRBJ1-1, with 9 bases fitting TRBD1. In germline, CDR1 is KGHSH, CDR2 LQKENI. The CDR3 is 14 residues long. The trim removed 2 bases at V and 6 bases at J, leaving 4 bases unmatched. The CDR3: CASSPTGGVSEAFF. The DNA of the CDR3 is TGTGCCAGCTCACCAACAGGGGGCGTCTCTGAAGCTTTCTTT.

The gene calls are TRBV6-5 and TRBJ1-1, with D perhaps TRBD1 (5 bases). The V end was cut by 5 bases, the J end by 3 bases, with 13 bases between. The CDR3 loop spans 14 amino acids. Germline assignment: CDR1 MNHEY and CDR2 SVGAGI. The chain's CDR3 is CASSIGGRDTEAFF. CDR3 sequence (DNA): TGTGCCAGCAGTATCGGGGGAAGGGACACTGAAGCTTTCTTT.

The DNA of the CDR3 is TGCGCCAGCAGGGCCCATAGCAATCAGCCCCAGCATTTT. This sequence encodes CASRAHSNQPQHF. The chain joins TRBV23-1 to TRBJ1-5; D is ambiguous. TRBV23-1 is reported as an ORF; its role is uncertain. The CDR3 sequence is 13 residues long. The V end was cut by 6 bases, the J end by 0 bases, with 6 bases between.

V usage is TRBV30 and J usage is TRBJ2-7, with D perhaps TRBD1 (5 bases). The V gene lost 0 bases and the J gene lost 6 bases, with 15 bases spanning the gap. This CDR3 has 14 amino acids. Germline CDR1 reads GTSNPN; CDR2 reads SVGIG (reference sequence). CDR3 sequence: CAWSVLAGSSEQYF. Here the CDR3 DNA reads TGTGCCTGGAGTGTGTTGGCAGGGTCGTCCGAGCAGTACTTC.

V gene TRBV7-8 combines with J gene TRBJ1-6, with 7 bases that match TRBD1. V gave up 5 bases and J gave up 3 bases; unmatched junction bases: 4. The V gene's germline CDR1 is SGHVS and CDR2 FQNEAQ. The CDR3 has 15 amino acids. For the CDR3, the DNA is TGTGCCAGCAGCCACGGACAGGACTATAATTCACCCCTCCACTTT. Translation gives CASSHGQDYNSPLHF.

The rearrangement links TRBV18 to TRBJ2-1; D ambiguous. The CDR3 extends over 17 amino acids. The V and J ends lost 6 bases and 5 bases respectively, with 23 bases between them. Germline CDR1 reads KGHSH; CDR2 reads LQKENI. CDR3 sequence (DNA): TGTGCCAGCTCCCAGAGTCTTCTCGCCTCCCGCGACAATGAGCAGTTCTTC. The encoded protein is CASSQSLLASRDNEQFF.

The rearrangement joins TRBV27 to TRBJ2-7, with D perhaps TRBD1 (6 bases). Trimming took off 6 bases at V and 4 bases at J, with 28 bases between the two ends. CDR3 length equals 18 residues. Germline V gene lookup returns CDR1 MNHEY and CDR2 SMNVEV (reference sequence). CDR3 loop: CASSPSGTILSRSYEQYF. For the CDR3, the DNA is TGTGCCAGCAGCCCCTCGGGGACAATCTTGTCGCGGTCGTACGAGCAGTACTTC.

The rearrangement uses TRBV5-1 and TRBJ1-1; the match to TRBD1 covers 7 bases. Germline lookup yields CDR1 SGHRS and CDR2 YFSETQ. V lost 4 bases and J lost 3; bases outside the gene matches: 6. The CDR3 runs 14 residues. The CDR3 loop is CASSTRGGYTEAFF. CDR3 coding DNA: TGCGCCAGCAGCACCAGGGGGGGTTACACTGAAGCTTTCTTT. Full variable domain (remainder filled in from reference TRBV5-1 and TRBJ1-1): KAGVTQTPRYLIKTRGQQVTLSCSPISGHRSVSWYQQTPGQGLQFLFEYFSETQRNKGNFPGRFSGRQFSNSRSEMNVSTLELGDSALYLCASSTRGGYTEAFFGQGTRLTVV.

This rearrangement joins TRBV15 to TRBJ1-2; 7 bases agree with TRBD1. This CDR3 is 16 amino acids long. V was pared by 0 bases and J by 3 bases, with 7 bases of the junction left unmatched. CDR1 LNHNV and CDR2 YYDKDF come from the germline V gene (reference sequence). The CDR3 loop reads CATSRDNWDSHYGYTF. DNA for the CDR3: TGTGCCACCAGCAGAGATAATTGGGACAGTCACTATGGCTACACCTTC.

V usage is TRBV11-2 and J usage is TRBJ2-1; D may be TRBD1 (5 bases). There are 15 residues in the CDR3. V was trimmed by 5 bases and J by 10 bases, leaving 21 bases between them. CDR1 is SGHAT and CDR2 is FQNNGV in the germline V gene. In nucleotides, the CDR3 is TGTGCCAGCAGCCTCTTGGGCTGGGGCGATCGGGAGCAGTTCTTC. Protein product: CASSLLGWGDREQFF.

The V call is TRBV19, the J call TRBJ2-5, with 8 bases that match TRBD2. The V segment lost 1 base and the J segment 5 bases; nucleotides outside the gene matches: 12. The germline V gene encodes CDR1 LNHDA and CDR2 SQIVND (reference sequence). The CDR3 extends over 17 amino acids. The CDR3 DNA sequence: TGTGCCAGTAGTATAGGTAGCGGGGCTACTATTGGGGAGACCCAGTACTTC. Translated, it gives CASSIGSGATIGETQYF.